These 27 T cell receptor beta chains share one sample of origin, sequenced in a study of cytomegalovirus exposure and HLA in healthy donors. This PCR relied on a set of 60 Vbeta primers and 13 Jbeta primers. Generated by immunoSEQ multiplex PCR, the TCRdb table keeps only in-frame clones and is missing some. This repertoire shows about 64,000 clones, 65% to 90% found once; its top ten account for around 10%. Sequencing was performed on PBMCs. Receptors were obtained from a female donor in good health and CMV-seronegative.

The gene calls are TRBV7-2 and TRBJ1-5; D gene unclear. There are 15 residues in the CDR3. Deletions cut 5 bases from V and 2 bases from J, with 13 bases between. CDR1 and CDR2 from the germline V gene are SGHTA and FQGNSA. The CDR3 bases are TGTGCCAGCAGCCCCCCCGGGAGTCGCAATCAGCCCCAGCATTTT. Translated: CASSPPGSRNQPQHF.

The chain employs TRBV6-5 and TRBJ1-6; D might be TRBD1 (6 bases). V lost 8 bases and J 7 bases, leaving 12 bases between the germline ends. The CDR3 length is 13 residues. Germline CDR1 is MNHEY and CDR2 is SVGAGI. CDR3 amino acids: CASRLTGNSPLHF. For the CDR3, the DNA is TGTGCCAGCCGATTAACAGGGAATTCACCCCTCCACTTT.

In this sample, this clone turned up a few times. The chain has TRBV19 and TRBJ2-3; D is possibly TRBD1 (6 bases). Germline V gene data show CDR1 as LNHDA and CDR2 as SQIVND (reference sequence). Trimming shortened V by 6 bases and J by 7 bases, and 8 bases separated the two germline ends. This CDR3 is 11 amino acids long. This chain's CDR3 is CASSRGYTQYF. The CDR3 DNA follows: TGTGCCAGTAGCAGGGGTTATACGCAGTATTTT.

The rearrangement uses TRBV11-2 and TRBJ2-7; tentative D call: TRBD1 (6 bases). The CDR3 loop spans 13 amino acids. From germline, CDR1 is SGHAT and CDR2 FQNNGV. The germline V and J ends were trimmed by 10 bases and 2 bases, with 15 bases remaining between them. In DNA form, the CDR3 reads TGTGCCACGAAAGGTGCAGGGGCCTACGAGCAGTACTTC. It translates to CATKGAGAYEQYF.

This chain connects TRBV7-8 to TRBJ2-1, with TRBD1 identical over 7 bases. CDR3 length equals 18 residues. Losses at the gene ends were 2 bases for V and 2 bases for J; bases not matched to a gene: 12. Germline V gives CDR1 SGHVS, CDR2 FQNEAQ. CDR3 protein: CASSLRRALDRAYNEQFF. The CDR3 DNA sequence: TGTGCCAGCAGCTTAAGACGGGCGCTTGACAGGGCCTACAATGAGCAGTTCTTC.

The CDR3 spells CASSPGQLTEAFF. The DNA for the CDR3 is TGTGCCAGCAGCCCCGGACAGCTCACTGAAGCTTTCTTT. This rearrangement joins TRBV7-3 to TRBJ1-1; D might be TRBD1 (6 bases). Trimming cost V 5 bases and J 4 bases, with 11 bases left between them. Germline CDR1 is SGHTA and CDR2 is FQGTGA. The CDR3 totals 13 residues.

This clone was seen a handful of times. The rearrangement joins TRBV6-5 to TRBJ1-2; 8 nucleotides line up with TRBD1. J gave up 3 bases and V 6 bases, and 9 bases lay outside the gene matches. This CDR3 is 15 amino acids long. Germline assignment: CDR1 MNHEY and CDR2 SVGAGI. The CDR3 spells CASRDDRGGDYGYTF. The CDR3 DNA follows: TGTGCCAGCAGAGACGACAGGGGAGGCGACTATGGCTACACCTTC.

V is TRBV6-5 and J is TRBJ1-1; TRBD1 matches at 10 bases. After removal of 6 bases from V and 8 bases from J, the junction contained 6 bases not matched to a gene. Germline CDR1 is MNHEY and CDR2 is SVGAGI. The CDR3 has 13 residues. Here the CDR3 reads CASSNRDRGEAFF. CDR3 bases: TGTGCCAGCAGCAATAGGGACAGGGGAGAAGCTTTCTTT.

The chain is built from TRBV9 and TRBJ2-1, with 10 positions matching TRBD1. J gave up 5 bases and V 4 bases, and 15 bases lay outside the gene matches. Germline CDR1 SGDLS, CDR2 YYNGEE. The CDR3 consists of 18 residues. The CDR3, as DNA: TGTGCCAGCAGCCCTTTCGGGACAGGGGCCGCTTGGGACAATGAGCAGTTCTTC. Translation: CASSPFGTGAAWDNEQFF.

The chain joins TRBV5-5 to TRBJ1-4, with D maybe TRBD1 (5 bases). The CDR3 runs 15 residues. Germline V lookup: CDR1 SGHKS, CDR2 YYEKEE (reference sequence). Trimming left V 5 bases short and J 4 bases short, with 15 bases between. CDR3 loop: CASSPVPQGNEKLFF. In nucleotides, the CDR3 is TGTGCCAGCAGTCCCGTTCCTCAGGGTAATGAAAAACTGTTTTTT.

The V and J genes are TRBV30 and TRBJ1-5; D remains ambiguous. The CDR3 sequence is 13 residues long. Per the germline V gene, CDR1 is GTSNPN and CDR2 is SVGIG (reference sequence). V shed 1 base and J shed 6 bases, with 10 bases lying between them. The CDR3 sequence: CAWSEGRGQPQHF. The DNA for the CDR3 is TGTGCCTGGAGTGAGGGCCGGGGTCAGCCCCAGCATTTT.

The rearrangement uses TRBV18 and TRBJ1-1; 9 bases fit TRBD1. The CDR3 extends over 16 amino acids. V was pared by 5 bases and J by 2 bases, with 9 bases of the junction left unmatched. CDR1 is KGHSH and CDR2 is LQKENI in the germline V gene. As DNA, the CDR3 is TGTGCCAGCTCAAAAAGACAGGGGGTGGAAAACACTGAAGCTTTCTTT. It encodes CASSKRQGVENTEAFF.

The chain combines TRBV7-2 with TRBJ1-4, with 7 bases identical to TRBD1. This CDR3 is built from 15 residues. Germline CDR1 SGHTA, CDR2 FQGNSA. J gave up 6 bases and V 2 bases, and 6 bases lay outside the gene matches. Here the CDR3 DNA reads TGTGCCAGCAGCTTATCCGCCAGGGGGTATGAAAAACTGTTTTTT. Protein sequence: CASSLSARGYEKLFF.

The genes are TRBV5-1 and TRBJ2-7; a weak D match, TRBD1 (6 bases). The CDR3 has 16 amino acids. Trimming pared 0 bases from V and 3 bases from J, leaving 16 bases between. The germline V gene has CDR1 SGHRS and CDR2 YFSETQ. The CDR3 DNA follows: TGCGCCAGCAGCTTGGAACAGGGCAGGGGCCTCTACGAGCAGTACTTC. This codes for CASSLEQGRGLYEQYF.

The chain joins TRBV30 to TRBJ2-3; the D is unclear. This CDR3 spans 11 amino acids. Germline CDR1 reads GTSNPN; CDR2 reads SVGIG (reference sequence). Trimming shortened V by 4 bases and J by 2 bases, and 4 bases separated the two germline ends. Here the CDR3 reads CAWTITDTQYF. CDR3 coding DNA: TGTGCCTGGACAATCACAGATACGCAGTATTTT.

V is TRBV2 and J is TRBJ2-4; perhaps TRBD2 as D (6 bases). Germline values: CDR1 SNHLY, CDR2 FYNNEI. V lost 10 bases and J 5 bases, leaving 18 bases between the germline ends. The CDR3 consists of 14 residues. This chain's CDR3 is CAIPAGGSQNIQYF. CDR3 bases: TGTGCCATCCCAGCGGGCGGCTCCCAAAACATTCAGTACTTC.

The CDR3 reads CASSLSLAGGYEQYF. In nucleotides, the CDR3 is TGTGCCAGCAGTTTATCGCTAGCGGGAGGCTACGAGCAGTACTTC. The chain couples TRBV27 to TRBJ2-7; 11 bases match TRBD2. CDR3 length: 15 amino acids. With V trimmed by 0 bases and J by 3 bases, 1 base remained unmatched. Germline V gene data show CDR1 as MNHEY and CDR2 as SMNVEV (reference sequence).

The chain joins TRBV7-2 to TRBJ2-1; perhaps TRBD2 as D (5 bases). The CDR3 has 15 amino acids. Looked up from germline, CDR1 is SGHTA and CDR2 is FQGNSA. Trimming removed 2 bases at V and 7 bases at J, with 15 bases between. The CDR3 protein is CASSLWVASANEQFF. CDR3 nucleotide sequence: TGTGCCAGCAGCTTATGGGTAGCGTCGGCGAATGAGCAGTTCTTC.

The rearrangement links TRBV5-1 to TRBJ2-5, with D possibly TRBD2 on 6 matching bases. Trimming stripped 0 bases from V and 5 bases from J, with 14 bases between. CDR3 length equals 15 residues. The germline V gene has CDR1 SGHRS and CDR2 YFSETQ. The DNA of the CDR3 is TGCGCCAGCAGCTTGGTTTATTCTGGAGGGGAGACCCAGTACTTC. Amino acids: CASSLVYSGGETQYF.

This chain uses TRBV19 with TRBJ2-5; TRBD2 matches 12 bases. The germline CDR1 and CDR2 sequences are LNHDA and SQIVND (reference sequence). The CDR3 spans 14 residues. V shed 4 bases and J 4 bases; nucleotides not matched to a gene: 1. The CDR3 region is CASSKGLAGETQYF. As DNA, the CDR3 is TGTGCCAGTAGTAAGGGACTAGCGGGAGAGACCCAGTACTTC.

This chain uses TRBV2 with TRBJ2-7, with 7 bases identical to TRBD2. The V segment lost 7 bases and the J segment 5 bases; nucleotides outside the gene matches: 11. The CDR3 totals 14 residues. Germline values: CDR1 SNHLY, CDR2 FYNNEI. The CDR3 here is CASTALAGRDEQYF. DNA of the CDR3: TGTGCCAGCACGGCTCTCGCGGGGAGGGACGAGCAGTACTTC.

The CDR3 sequence is CASSLGLSGANVLTF. In DNA, the CDR3 is TGTGCCAGCAGTTTGGGGCTCTCTGGGGCCAACGTCCTGACTTTC. The J gene is TRBJ2-6, the V gene TRBV28; TRBD1 might be the D (5 bases). CDR1 is MDHEN and CDR2 is SYDVKM in the germline V gene. Between the trimmed V and J ends, which lost 3 bases and 0 bases, there was a span of 6 bases. CDR3 length: 15 amino acids. The whole variable domain, remainder taken from reference TRBV28 and TRBJ2-6, is DVKVTQSSRYLVKRTGEKVFLECVQDMDHENMFWYRQDPGLGLRLIYFSYDVKMKEKGDIPEGYSVSREKKERFSLILESASTNQTSMYLCASSLGLSGANVLTFGAGSRLTVL.

This rearrangement joins TRBV6-1 to TRBJ1-2, with TRBD1 matching over 8 bases. Germline values: CDR1 MNHNS, CDR2 SASEGT. The V segment lost 4 bases and the J segment 0 bases; nucleotides outside the gene matches: 4. CDR3 length: 15 amino acids. The CDR3 region is CASSVTGGTNYGYTF. DNA of the CDR3: TGTGCCAGCAGTGTTACAGGGGGAACTAACTATGGCTACACCTTC.

This sequence joins TRBV11-2 and TRBJ2-2, with D maybe TRBD1 (6 bases). Germline V CDR1 and CDR2: SGHAT, FQNNGV. Trimming shortened V by 0 bases and J by 0 bases, and 14 bases separated the two germline ends. The CDR3 sequence is 18 residues long. The CDR3 region has the DNA TGTGCCAGCAGCTTAGAAGGTTTAGGGGGAGCGAACACCGGGGAGCTGTTTTTT. Translation gives CASSLEGLGGANTGELFF.

This chain connects TRBV6-1 to TRBJ1-5; 8 bases fit TRBD1. Trimming removed 4 bases from V and 4 bases from J; junction bases left unmatched: 3. Germline loops: CDR1 MNHNS, CDR2 SASEGT. The CDR3 consists of 14 residues. CDR3 in DNA: TGTGCCAGCAGTGGGACAGGGAAAAATCAGCCCCAGCATTTT. Its translation: CASSGTGKNQPQHF.

V usage is TRBV29-1 and J usage is TRBJ2-1, with TRBD2 matching over 10 bases. This CDR3 has 16 residues. CDR1 is SQVTM and CDR2 is ANQGSEA in the germline V gene. Unmatched junction bases numbered 16, after V lost 6 bases and J lost 8 bases. The CDR3 reads CSVGGASGRLSDEQFF. For the CDR3, the DNA is TGCAGCGTGGGGGGGGCTAGCGGGAGATTAAGCGATGAGCAGTTCTTC.

The V gene is TRBV5-4, the J gene TRBJ1-1; D might be TRBD1 (6 bases). The CDR3 loop spans 14 amino acids. The germline CDR1 and CDR2 sequences are SGHNT and YYREEE (reference sequence). V lost 4 bases to trimming and J lost 2 bases, with 12 bases between them. CDR3 in DNA: TGTGCCAGCAGCCCCTGGACAGTCAACACTGAAGCTTTCTTT. Encoded protein: CASSPWTVNTEAFF.